This TCR beta chain was profiled in a study of monozygotic twins with cystic fibrosis. Study as a whole: Library input was about 3 micrograms of fragmented DNA, with 15 PCR cycles. The study's findings and limits: Monozygotic CF twin pairs shared significantly more nucleotide-identical clonotypes than unrelated CF individuals did. The repertoire was suggested to be naive-dominated, clonality median approximately 0.0093.

The V gene's germline CDR1 is MGHRA and CDR2 YSYEKL. This CDR3 contains 15 residues. Losses at the gene ends were 0 bases for V and 5 bases for J; bases not matched to a gene: 6. Some clones are missing from TCRdb's copy, which holds only in-frame ones; the method was immunoSEQ multiplex PCR. The sample has about 14,000 clones, roughly 98% seen once. For this clone: Its target is unknown.

V is TRBV4-1 and J is TRBJ2-7; 8 nucleotides line up with TRBD2. The sample comprised blood. The TCR sequence derives from a girl aged 2 to 10 with cystic fibrosis. The CDR3 nucleotides are TGCGCCAGCAGCCAAGATCAAGCGGGAGTGGACGAGCAGTACTTC. It translates to CASSQDQAGVDEQYF.